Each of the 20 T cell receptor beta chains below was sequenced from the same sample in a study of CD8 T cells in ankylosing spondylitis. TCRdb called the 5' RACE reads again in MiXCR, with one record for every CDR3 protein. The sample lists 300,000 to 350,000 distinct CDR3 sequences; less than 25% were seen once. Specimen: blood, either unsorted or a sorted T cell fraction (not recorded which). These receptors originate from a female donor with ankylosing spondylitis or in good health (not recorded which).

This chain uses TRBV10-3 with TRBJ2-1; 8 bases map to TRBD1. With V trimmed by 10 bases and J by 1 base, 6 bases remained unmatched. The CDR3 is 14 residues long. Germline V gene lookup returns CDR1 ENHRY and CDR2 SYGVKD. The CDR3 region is CASDRDRSYNEQFF. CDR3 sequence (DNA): TGTGCCAGCGACCGGGACAGGTCCTACAATGAGCAGTTCTTC.

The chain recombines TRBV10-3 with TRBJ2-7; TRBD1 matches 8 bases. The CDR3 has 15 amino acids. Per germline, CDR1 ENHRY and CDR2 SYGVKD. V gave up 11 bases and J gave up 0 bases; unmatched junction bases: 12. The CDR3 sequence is CASKGTGQVSYEQYF. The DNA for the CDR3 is TGTGCCTCGAAAGGGACAGGCCAAGTCTCCTACGAGCAGTACTTC.

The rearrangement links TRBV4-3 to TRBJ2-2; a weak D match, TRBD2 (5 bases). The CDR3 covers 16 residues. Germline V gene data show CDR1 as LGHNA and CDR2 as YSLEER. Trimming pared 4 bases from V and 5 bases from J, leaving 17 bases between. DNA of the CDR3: TGCGCCAGCAGCCGCGCTAGCAGTCCTCTGACCGGGGAGCTGTTTTTT. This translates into CASSRASSPLTGELFF.

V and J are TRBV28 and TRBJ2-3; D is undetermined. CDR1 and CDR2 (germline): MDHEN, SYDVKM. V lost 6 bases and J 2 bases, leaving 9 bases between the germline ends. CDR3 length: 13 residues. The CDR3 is CASSPPATDTQYF. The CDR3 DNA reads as TGTGCCAGCAGCCCCCCAGCCACAGATACGCAGTATTTT.

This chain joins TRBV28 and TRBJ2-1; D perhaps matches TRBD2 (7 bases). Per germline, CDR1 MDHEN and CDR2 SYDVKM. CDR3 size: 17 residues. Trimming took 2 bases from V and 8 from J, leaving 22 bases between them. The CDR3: CASSLDLLTRGGDEQFF. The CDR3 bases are TGTGCCAGCAGTTTAGACCTGTTAACTAGAGGGGGGGATGAGCAGTTCTTC.

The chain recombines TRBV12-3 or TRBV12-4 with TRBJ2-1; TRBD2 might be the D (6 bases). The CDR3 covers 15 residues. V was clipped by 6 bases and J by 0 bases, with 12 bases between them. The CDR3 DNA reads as TGTGCCAGCAGCGGGGACTTGAGCTCCTACAATGAGCAGTTCTTC. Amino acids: CASSGDLSSYNEQFF.

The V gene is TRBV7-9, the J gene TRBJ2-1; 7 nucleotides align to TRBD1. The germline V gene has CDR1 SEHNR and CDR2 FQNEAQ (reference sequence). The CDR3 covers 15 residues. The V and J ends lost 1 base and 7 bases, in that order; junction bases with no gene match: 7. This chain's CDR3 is CASSLVTGSLNEQFF. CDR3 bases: TGTGCCAGCAGCTTAGTGACAGGGAGTCTGAATGAGCAGTTCTTC. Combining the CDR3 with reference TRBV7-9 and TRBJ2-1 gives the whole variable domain DTGVSQNPRHKITKRGQNVTFRCDPISEHNRLYWYRQTLGQGPEFLTYFQNEAQLEKSRLLSDRFSAERPKGSFSTLEIQRTEQGDSAMYLCASSLVTGSLNEQFFGPGTRLTVL.

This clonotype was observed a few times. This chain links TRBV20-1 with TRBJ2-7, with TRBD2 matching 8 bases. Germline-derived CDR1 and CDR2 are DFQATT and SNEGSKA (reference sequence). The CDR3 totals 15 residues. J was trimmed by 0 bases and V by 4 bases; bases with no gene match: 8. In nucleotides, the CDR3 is TGCAGTGCTAACCCAGGGACTAGTTCCTCCTACGAGCAGTACTTC. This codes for CSANPGTSSSYEQYF.

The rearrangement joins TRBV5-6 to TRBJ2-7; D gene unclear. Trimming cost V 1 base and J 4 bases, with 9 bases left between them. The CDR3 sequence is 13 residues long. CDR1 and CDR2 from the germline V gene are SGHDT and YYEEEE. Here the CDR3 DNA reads TGTGCCAGCAGCTTGTCCGGGCAATACGAGCAGTACTTC. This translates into CASSLSGQYEQYF.

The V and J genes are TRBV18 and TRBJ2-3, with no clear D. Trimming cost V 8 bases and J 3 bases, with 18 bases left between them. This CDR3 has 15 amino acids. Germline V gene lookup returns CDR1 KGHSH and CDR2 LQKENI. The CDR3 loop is CASPRVFTPTDTQYF. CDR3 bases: TGTGCCAGCCCCCGGGTGTTCACCCCTACAGATACGCAGTATTTT. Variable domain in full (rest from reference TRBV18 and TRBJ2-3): NAGVMQNPRHLVRRRGQEARLRCSPMKGHSHVYWYRQLPEEGLKFMVYLQKENIIDESGMPKERFSAEFPKEGPSILRIQQVVRGDSAAYFCASPRVFTPTDTQYFGPGTRLTVL.

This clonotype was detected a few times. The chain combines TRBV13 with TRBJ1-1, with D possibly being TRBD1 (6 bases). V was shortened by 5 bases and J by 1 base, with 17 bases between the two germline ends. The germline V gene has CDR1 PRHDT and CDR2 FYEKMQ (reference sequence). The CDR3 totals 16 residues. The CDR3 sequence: CASSHIPGTPNTEAFF. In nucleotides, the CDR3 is TGTGCCAGCAGCCATATCCCCGGGACACCGAACACTGAAGCTTTCTTT.

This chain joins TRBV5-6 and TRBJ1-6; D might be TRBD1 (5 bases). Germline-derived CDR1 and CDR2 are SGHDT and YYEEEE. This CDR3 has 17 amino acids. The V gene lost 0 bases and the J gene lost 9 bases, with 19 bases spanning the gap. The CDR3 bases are TGTGCCAGCAGCTTGGGGGGGGAGCCCGGGCGGATTTCACCCCTCCACTTT. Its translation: CASSLGGEPGRISPLHF.

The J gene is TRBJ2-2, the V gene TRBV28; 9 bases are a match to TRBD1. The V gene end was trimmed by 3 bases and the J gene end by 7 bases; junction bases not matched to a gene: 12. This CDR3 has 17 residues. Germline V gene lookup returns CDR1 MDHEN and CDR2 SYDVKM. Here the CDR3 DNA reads TGTGCCAGCAGTTTCTCGTGGGGGACAGGGTCCAGCGGGGAGCTGTTTTTT. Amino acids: CASSFSWGTGSSGELFF.

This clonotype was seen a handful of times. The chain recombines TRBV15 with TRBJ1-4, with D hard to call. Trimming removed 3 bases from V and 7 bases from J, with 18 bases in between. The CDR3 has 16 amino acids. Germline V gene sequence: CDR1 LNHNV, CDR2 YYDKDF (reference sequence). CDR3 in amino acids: CATSRGDTSGSEKLFF. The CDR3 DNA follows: TGTGCCACCAGCAGGGGAGATACCTCAGGAAGTGAAAAACTGTTTTTT.

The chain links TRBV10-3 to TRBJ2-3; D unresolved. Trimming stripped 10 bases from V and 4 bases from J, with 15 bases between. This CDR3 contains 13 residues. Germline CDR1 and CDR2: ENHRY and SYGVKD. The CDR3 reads CATSKLGSDTQYF. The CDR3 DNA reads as TGTGCCACGTCCAAGCTAGGGTCAGATACGCAGTATTTT.

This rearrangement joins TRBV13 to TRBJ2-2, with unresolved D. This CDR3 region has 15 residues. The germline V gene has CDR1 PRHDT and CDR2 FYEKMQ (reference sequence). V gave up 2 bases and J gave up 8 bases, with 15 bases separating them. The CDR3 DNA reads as TGTGCCAGCAGCTTACGGTTGGCGGTGATAGGGGAGCTGTTTTTT. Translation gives CASSLRLAVIGELFF.

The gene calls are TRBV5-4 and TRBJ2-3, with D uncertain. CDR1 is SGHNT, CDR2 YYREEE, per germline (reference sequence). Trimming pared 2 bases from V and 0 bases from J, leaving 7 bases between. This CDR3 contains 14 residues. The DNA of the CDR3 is TGTGCCAGCAGCTTCGAGCGAAGCACAGATACGCAGTATTTT. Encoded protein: CASSFERSTDTQYF.

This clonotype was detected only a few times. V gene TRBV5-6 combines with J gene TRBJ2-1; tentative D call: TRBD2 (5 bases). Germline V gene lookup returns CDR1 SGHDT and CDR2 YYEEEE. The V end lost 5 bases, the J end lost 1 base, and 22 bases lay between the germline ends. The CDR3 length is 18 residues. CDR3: CASSSRSLVAPSYNEQFF. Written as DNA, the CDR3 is TGTGCCAGCAGTTCCCGGTCGCTGGTAGCGCCTTCCTACAATGAGCAGTTCTTC.

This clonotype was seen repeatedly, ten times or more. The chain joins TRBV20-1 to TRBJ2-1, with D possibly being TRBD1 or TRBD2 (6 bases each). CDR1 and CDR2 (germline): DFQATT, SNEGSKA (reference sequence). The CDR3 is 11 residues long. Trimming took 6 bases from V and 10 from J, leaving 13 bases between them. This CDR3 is CSAEGGDEQFF. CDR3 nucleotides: TGCAGTGCCGAGGGGGGAGACGAGCAGTTCTTC.

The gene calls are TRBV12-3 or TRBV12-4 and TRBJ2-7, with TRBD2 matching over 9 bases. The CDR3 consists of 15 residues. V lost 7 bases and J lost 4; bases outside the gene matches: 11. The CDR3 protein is CASKGLAGGPYEQYF. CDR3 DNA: TGTGCCAGCAAGGGCTTGGCGGGAGGGCCGTACGAGCAGTACTTC.